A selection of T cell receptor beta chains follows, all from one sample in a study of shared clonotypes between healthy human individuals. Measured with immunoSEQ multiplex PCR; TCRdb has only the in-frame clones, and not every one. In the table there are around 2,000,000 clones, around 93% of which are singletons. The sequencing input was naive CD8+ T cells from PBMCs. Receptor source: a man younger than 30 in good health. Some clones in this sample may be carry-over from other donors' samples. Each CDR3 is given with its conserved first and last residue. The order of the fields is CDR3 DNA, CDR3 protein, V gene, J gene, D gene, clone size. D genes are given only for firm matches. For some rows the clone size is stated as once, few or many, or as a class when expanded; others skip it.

CDR3nt: TGTGCCATCGCAAGGGGGCAGAGCCCTTGGGATACGCAGTATTTT
CDR3aa: CAIARGQSPWDTQYF
v_gene: TRBV10-3
j_gene: TRBJ2-3
d_gene: TRBD1
abundance: .

CDR3nt: TGCGCCAGCAGCCAAGATGAGAGACCGAACACTGAAGCTTTCTTT
CDR3aa: CASSQDERPNTEAFF
v_gene: TRBV4-1
j_gene: TRBJ1-1
d_gene: .
abundance: .

CDR3nt: TGTGCCAGCAGCTTAGGAGCCAAAAACATTCAGTACTTC
CDR3aa: CASSLGAKNIQYF
v_gene: TRBV7-8
j_gene: TRBJ2-4
d_gene: .
abundance: .

CDR3nt: TGTGCCAGTAGTATAAACCCCGGCCACAATCAGCCCCAGCATTTT
CDR3aa: CASSINPGHNQPQHF
v_gene: TRBV19
j_gene: TRBJ1-5
d_gene: .
abundance: .

CDR3nt: TGTGCCAGCAGCTTAGATCTGGGGCAGACTTACGAGCAGTACTTC
CDR3aa: CASSLDLGQTYEQYF
v_gene: TRBV11-2
j_gene: TRBJ2-7
d_gene: .
abundance: once

CDR3nt: TGTGCCAGCAGACCACCGGGACAGGGGGTAATCGGGGAGCTGTTTTTT
CDR3aa: CASRPPGQGVIGELFF
v_gene: TRBV28
j_gene: TRBJ2-2
d_gene: TRBD1
abundance: .

CDR3nt: TGTGCCAGCAGCGAAGCGGACAGGCAAAATCAGCCCCAGCATTTT
CDR3aa: CASSEADRQNQPQHF
v_gene: TRBV9
j_gene: TRBJ1-5
d_gene: TRBD1
abundance: .

CDR3nt: TGTGCCAGCAGGCTACAGGCAGGGTCCTATTTCGATGGCTACACCTTC
CDR3aa: CASRLQAGSYFDGYTF
v_gene: TRBV27
j_gene: TRBJ1-2
d_gene: .
abundance: .

CDR3nt: TGCGCCAGCAGCTCTAGGCAGGGTATCGACGAGCAGTACTTC
CDR3aa: CASSSRQGIDEQYF
v_gene: TRBV5-1
j_gene: TRBJ2-7
d_gene: .
abundance: .

CDR3nt: TGTGCCAGCAGTTACCTCCCCCATGGCCTCTATGGCTACACCTTC
CDR3aa: CASSYLPHGLYGYTF
v_gene: TRBV6-5
j_gene: TRBJ1-2
d_gene: .
abundance: .

CDR3nt: TGTGCCAGCAGTTATTTGCGGGGAGACAATGAGCAGTTCTTC
CDR3aa: CASSYLRGDNEQFF
v_gene: TRBV6-5
j_gene: TRBJ2-1
d_gene: .
abundance: .

CDR3nt: TGCGCCAGCAGCCAATGGCTAGGGGCCGATACGCAGTATTTT
CDR3aa: CASSQWLGADTQYF
v_gene: TRBV4-1
j_gene: TRBJ2-3
d_gene: .
abundance: .

CDR3nt: TGTGCCAGCAGCTTCCGGCAGGGCGTGTATGGCAATCAGCCCCAGCATTTT
CDR3aa: CASSFRQGVYGNQPQHF
v_gene: TRBV5-6
j_gene: TRBJ1-5
d_gene: .
abundance: .

CDR3nt: TGCGCCAGCAGCTACGCTACAGGGGGCGTTAAGGACTACACCTTC
CDR3aa: CASSYATGGVKDYTF
v_gene: TRBV5-1
j_gene: TRBJ1-2
d_gene: TRBD1
abundance: .

CDR3nt: TGTGCCAGCAGCACCTACAGGGACGGAATAACCGGGGAGCTGTTTTTT
CDR3aa: CASSTYRDGITGELFF
v_gene: TRBV5-6
j_gene: TRBJ2-2
d_gene: .
abundance: .

CDR3nt: TGTGCCAGCAGCCGCGACAGGTACGGGGCAGATACGCAGTATTTT
CDR3aa: CASSRDRYGADTQYF
v_gene: TRBV28
j_gene: TRBJ2-3
d_gene: .
abundance: .

CDR3nt: TGTGCCAGCAGTCTCTCCTCGGGGCCTCATGGCTACACCTTC
CDR3aa: CASSLSSGPHGYTF
v_gene: TRBV28
j_gene: TRBJ1-2
d_gene: .
abundance: .

CDR3nt: TGTGCCAGCAGTCAGATGTTAGACTACGAGCAGTACTTC
CDR3aa: CASSQMLDYEQYF
v_gene: TRBV28
j_gene: TRBJ2-7
d_gene: .
abundance: .

CDR3nt: TGTGCCAGCAGTGACTCGACACTGGGCGGGGAGCTGTTTTTT
CDR3aa: CASSDSTLGGELFF
v_gene: TRBV6-4
j_gene: TRBJ2-2
d_gene: .
abundance: .

CDR3nt: TGTGCCAGCACCCCGGGGCTAGCGGGGGAGCAGTACTTC
CDR3aa: CASTPGLAGEQYF
v_gene: TRBV9
j_gene: TRBJ2-7
d_gene: TRBD2
abundance: .

CDR3nt: TGCGCCAGCAGCTTGATAGAGGGAGTAGTAGGAAATGAAAAACTGTTTTTT
CDR3aa: CASSLIEGVVGNEKLFF
v_gene: TRBV5-1
j_gene: TRBJ1-4
d_gene: .
abundance: .

CDR3nt: TGCGCCAGCAGCCCCCTAGGGCAGGAAGGACTCTACGAGCAGTACTTC
CDR3aa: CASSPLGQEGLYEQYF
v_gene: TRBV10-2
j_gene: TRBJ2-7
d_gene: .
abundance: .

CDR3nt: TGTGCCAGCAGCGTAGATCGGACAGCCATATCCTACAATGAGCAGTTCTTC
CDR3aa: CASSVDRTAISYNEQFF
v_gene: TRBV9
j_gene: TRBJ2-1
d_gene: .
abundance: .

CDR3nt: TGTGCCAGCAGTTTCGGGACTAGCGGGACCTACGAGCAGTACTTC
CDR3aa: CASSFGTSGTYEQYF
v_gene: TRBV27
j_gene: TRBJ2-7
d_gene: TRBD2
abundance: few

CDR3nt: TGTGCCAGCAGTGGAGGGCCAAACACTGAAGCTTTCTTT
CDR3aa: CASSGGPNTEAFF
v_gene: TRBV6-1
j_gene: TRBJ1-1
d_gene: .
abundance: .

CDR3nt: TGTGCCAGCAGCCGTTCTGACAGAGTCAACACTGAAGCTTTCTTT
CDR3aa: CASSRSDRVNTEAFF
v_gene: TRBV11-2
j_gene: TRBJ1-1
d_gene: .
abundance: .

CDR3nt: TGTGCCAGCAGCTTGGGGGACAGGGAGGGCAATCAGCCCCAGCATTTT
CDR3aa: CASSLGDREGNQPQHF
v_gene: TRBV5-7
j_gene: TRBJ1-5
d_gene: TRBD1
abundance: .

CDR3nt: TGTGCCAGCAGTTTAGGGGCGTCTTCCTACAATGAGCAGTTCTTC
CDR3aa: CASSLGASSYNEQFF
v_gene: TRBV27
j_gene: TRBJ2-1
d_gene: .
abundance: .

CDR3nt: TGTGCCTGGAGTGTTACCTACGAAGCTTTCTTT
CDR3aa: CAWSVTYEAFF
v_gene: TRBV30
j_gene: TRBJ1-1
d_gene: .
abundance: .

CDR3nt: TGCGCCAGCAGCCAAGATTTTAGACCCGAAGGGGAGCAGTACTTC
CDR3aa: CASSQDFRPEGEQYF
v_gene: TRBV4-1
j_gene: TRBJ2-7
d_gene: .
abundance: few

CDR3nt: TGTGCCAGCAGCTGGGACAGCCTGAACACTGAAGCTTTCTTT
CDR3aa: CASSWDSLNTEAFF
v_gene: TRBV5-6
j_gene: TRBJ1-1
d_gene: TRBD1
abundance: .

CDR3nt: TGTGCCAGCAGCCCACGGGGGGGGCCTCGTGAGCAGTACTTC
CDR3aa: CASSPRGGPREQYF
v_gene: TRBV14
j_gene: TRBJ2-7
d_gene: TRBD2
abundance: .

CDR3nt: TGTGCCAGCAGTGAACAGAGCGGGAGGGCGTACAATGAGCAGTTCTTC
CDR3aa: CASSEQSGRAYNEQFF
v_gene: TRBV6-1
j_gene: TRBJ2-1
d_gene: TRBD2
abundance: .

CDR3nt: TGTGCCAGCAACGGGACTTGGGGGGTAGGATGGTATCGGTGTGATGAGCAGTTCTTC
CDR3aa: CASNGTWGVGWYRCDEQFF
v_gene: TRBV5-8
j_gene: TRBJ2-1
d_gene: .
abundance: .

CDR3nt: TGTGCCAGCAGCTTAGTCTCGGGAAAACTGTTTTTT
CDR3aa: CASSLVSGKLFF
v_gene: TRBV7-9
j_gene: TRBJ1-4
d_gene: .
abundance: .